This is a list of T cell receptor beta chains from one sample in a study of blood T cells in healthy people across ages. TCRdb re-derived calls from the 5' RACE reads in MiXCR, one entry per CDR3 protein. The sample holds some 700,000 distinct CDR3 sequences, roughly 20% seen once. The sample comprised blood. The receptors were gathered from a man aged 65 to 85 in good health. CDR3s include the opening cysteine and the closing phenylalanine or tryptophan. D genes are given only for firm matches. Expanded clones get a size class; other rows say once, few or many, or leave the size out.

>TRBJ2-1|TRBV3-1|.|.
TGTGCCAGCAGCCCCCAGCGCCTCTACAATGAGCAGTTCTTC
CASSPQRLYNEQFF
>TRBJ2-5|TRBV14|.|few
TGTGCCAGCAGCCAAGCATACGATGGAAGAGCAAACCAAGAGACCCAGTACTTC
CASSQAYDGRANQETQYF
>TRBJ1-5|TRBV12-3/TRBV12-4|.|.
TGTGCCAGCAGTGTCGACACCTCCAATCAGCCCCAGCATTTT
CASSVDTSNQPQHF
>TRBJ2-2|TRBV6-5|TRBD1|.
TGTGCCAGCAGACCACAGGGGGTCACCGGGGAGCTGTTTTTT
CASRPQGVTGELFF
>TRBJ1-2|TRBV10-3|.|.
TGTGCCATCAGTGAGCCTTCGGCTCAGCATGGCTACACCTTC
CAISEPSAQHGYTF
>TRBJ2-1|TRBV20-1|TRBD2|many
TGCAGTGCTATAGCGGGGGGTTACAATGAGCAGTTCTTC
CSAIAGGYNEQFF
>TRBJ2-3|TRBV12-3/TRBV12-4|.|few
TGTGCCAGCAGTTCCGAGGATCGCACAGATACGCAGTATTTT
CASSSEDRTDTQYF
>TRBJ2-1|TRBV6-5|.|few
TGTGCCAGCAGTTCCCGGGACTCCTTCTTTAATGAGCAGTTCTTC
CASSSRDSFFNEQFF
>TRBJ1-1|TRBV14|.|few
TGTGCCAGCAGCCAAGAAAGGGCGCTGAACACTGAAGCTTTCTTT
CASSQERALNTEAFF
>TRBJ2-3|TRBV12-3/TRBV12-4|.|many
TGTGCCAGCAGTTGGGGCCAGGGCCCCCTAGATACGCAGTATTTT
CASSWGQGPLDTQYF
>TRBJ2-1|TRBV4-3|TRBD2|.
TGCGCCAGCAGCCAAGGGACTAGCGGGAGGGACAATGAGCAGTTCTTC
CASSQGTSGRDNEQFF
>TRBJ2-1|TRBV6-1|TRBD2|.
TGTGCCAGCAGTGCTCCGCCGGGACTAGCGGGGGGGTTATACAATGAGCAGTTCTTC
CASSAPPGLAGGLYNEQFF
>TRBJ2-3|TRBV20-1|.|few
TGCAGTGCTAGCCGGAATAGGGGGAGGGTCACAGATACGCAGTATTTT
CSASRNRGRVTDTQYF
>TRBJ1-5|TRBV7-2|.|few
TGTGCCAGCACCACCTTCCCTCGGGAGCCCCAGCATTTT
CASTTFPREPQHF
>TRBJ2-3|TRBV5-1|TRBD2|.
TGCGCCAGCAGCCGAAGGGGAGAGCGGGAGCCCACAGATACGCAGTATTTT
CASSRRGEREPTDTQYF
>TRBJ2-3|TRBV7-2|.|.
TGTGCCAGCAGCTTATGGGGGGGCAGTGGAGATACGCAGTATTTT
CASSLWGGSGDTQYF